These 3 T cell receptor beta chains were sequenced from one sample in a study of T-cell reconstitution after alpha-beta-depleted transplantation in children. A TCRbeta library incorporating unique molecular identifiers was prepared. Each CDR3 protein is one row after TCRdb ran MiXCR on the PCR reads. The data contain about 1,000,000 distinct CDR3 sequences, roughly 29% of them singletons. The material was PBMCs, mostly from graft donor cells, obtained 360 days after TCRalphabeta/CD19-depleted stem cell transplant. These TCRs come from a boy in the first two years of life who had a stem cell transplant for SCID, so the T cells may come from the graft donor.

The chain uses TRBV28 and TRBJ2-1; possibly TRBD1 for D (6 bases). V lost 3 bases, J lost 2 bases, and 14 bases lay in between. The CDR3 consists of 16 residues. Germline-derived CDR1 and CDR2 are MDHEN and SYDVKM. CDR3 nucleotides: TGTGCCAGCAGTTTCTTTGCGGCAGGGGCCTACAATGAGCAGTTCTTC. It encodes CASSFFAAGAYNEQFF.

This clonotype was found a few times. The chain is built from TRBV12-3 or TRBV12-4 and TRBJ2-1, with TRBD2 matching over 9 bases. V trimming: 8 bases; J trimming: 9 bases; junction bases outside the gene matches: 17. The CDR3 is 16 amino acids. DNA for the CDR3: TGTGCCAGCCGCCGCCCCCCTAGCGGGGAAGGGGGTGAGCAGTTCTTC. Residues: CASRRPPSGEGGEQFF.

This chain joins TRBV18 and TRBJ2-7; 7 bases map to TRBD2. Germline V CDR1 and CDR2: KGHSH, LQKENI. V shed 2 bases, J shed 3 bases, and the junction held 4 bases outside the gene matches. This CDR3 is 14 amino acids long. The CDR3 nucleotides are TGTGCCAGCTCACCAGGGGAGGGTGGCTACGAGCAGTACTTC. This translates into CASSPGEGGYEQYF. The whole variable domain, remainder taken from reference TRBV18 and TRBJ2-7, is NAGVMQNPRHLVRRRGQEARLRCSPMKGHSHVYWYRQLPEEGLKFMVYLQKENIIDESGMPKERFSAEFPKEGPSILRIQQVVRGDSAAYFCASSPGEGGYEQYFGPGTRLTVT.